A few counts support the clone carrying this T cell receptor (beta chain). What it recognizes is unknown. The data were taken from a study of cytomegalovirus exposure and HLA in healthy donors. Overall study findings and caveats: Highest at DRB1 and lowest at HLA-C, TCR association rates differed among HLA loci in a later analysis. Later analysis associated a missense DCLRE1C variant with TCR beta V- and J-gene trimming. It was reported that TCR beta sequences correctly inferred the HLA-A and HLA-B alleles for most subjects.

PCR amplification relied on 60 Vbeta primers (plus 13 Jbeta primers). TCRdb's table, derived via immunoSEQ multiplex PCR, lists solely in-frame clones and lacks some. The table has a few hundred thousand clones, more than 65% seen once. V trimming: 3 bases; J trimming: 2 bases; junction bases outside the gene matches: 4. The CDR3 runs to 15 residues. Germline loops: CDR1 SGHNT, CDR2 YYREEE (reference sequence). The TCR comes from a woman aged 30 to 39 in good health and CMV-seronegative. The gene calls are TRBV5-4 and TRBJ2-7; 11 positions match TRBD2. The sequencing input was PBMCs. The CDR3 DNA is TGTGCCAGCAGCTGGGGGACTAGCGGAGCCTACGAGCAGTACTTC. The encoded protein is CASSWGTSGAYEQYF.